The entry below gives a single T cell receptor beta chain sequence along with its context. Here immunoSEQ multiplex PCR was the method, and the copy in TCRdb shows in-frame clones only, minus some. The sample shows roughly 80,000 clones, about 80% of them seen only once. The data were taken from a study of blood T cell repertoires in COVID-19. Germline V gene data show CDR1 as SGHRS and CDR2 as YFSETQ. V was shortened by 4 bases and J by 5 bases, with 18 bases between the two germline ends. The CDR3 length is 16 residues. This receptor was taken from a human donor in a cohort sampled during active COVID-19. Sequencing was carried out using peripheral blood. J is TRBJ2-2 and V is TRBV5-1, with TRBD2 as a possible D gene (5 bases). CDR3 coding DNA: TGCGCCAGCAGCCCGCCGGGCGGCGGGTATACCGGGGAGCTGTTTTTT. It specifies CASSPPGGGYTGELFF.